This T cell receptor (beta chain) was recorded in a study of CD8 T cells in Susac syndrome. The V end lost 3 bases, the J end lost 8 bases, and 22 bases lay between the germline ends. The CDR3 has 17 residues. Germline V gene data show CDR1 as SGHAT and CDR2 as FQNNGV. It was with random hexamers that about 0.45 to 1 ug RNA was reverse transcribed. TCRdb itself ran the immunoSEQ multiplex PCR reads through MiXCR, one entry per CDR3 protein. This sample has 150,000 to 200,000 distinct CDR3 sequences, with approximately 95% found just once. TCR beta sequencing covered blood CD8+ and CD4+ T cells. The V and J genes are TRBV11-2 and TRBJ1-4; a possible D gene is TRBD1 (6 bases). This clonotype was obtained from a human donor with multiple sclerosis. Material: CD4+ T cells from PBMCs. CDR3 residues: CASSFTGTQWSSEKLFF. The CDR3, as DNA: TGTGCCAGCAGCTTCACAGGGACTCAGTGGTCGAGCGAAAAACTGTTTTTT.